The subject of this entry is one TCR beta chain. No cognate antigen has been identified for it. No clone much larger than this one lies a single base away; base qualities are absent. The data derive from a study of control samples from healthy donors and cancer patients (dated by TCRdb to the early 2020s). CDR1 MNHNS and CDR2 SASEGT are derived from the germline V gene. Its CDR3 holds 14 amino acids, cysteine through phenylalanine. Only the CDR3 region is kept as DNA, spanning 42 bases read in frame from base 1. At the junction V is shortened by 1 base and J by 5 bases, with 11 bases in between. Libraries were prepared through the immunoSEQ multiplex PCR assay. Sourced from immuneACCESS, this table was stored by TCRdb with only in-frame sequences that have V and J called. A share of the clones is absent; for the studies checked, an unresolved V gene accounts for under half, and the remainder has no known explanation. This sample is represented by 160,000 or so clones; 80% to 95% of them were singletons. Jointly, the top ten make up 0.68% of the sample.

This receptor was obtained from a woman aged 30 to 39 in good health. The specimen sequenced was blood. The sequence joins TRBV6-1 to TRBJ1-1, with the D gene uncertain. The CDR3 sequence is CASSEGGFGTEAFF. In nucleotide form, the sequence is TGTGCCAGCAGTGAAGGAGGGTTTGGGACTGAAGCTTTCTTT.